A selection of T cell receptor beta chains follows, all from one sample in a study of T cell repertoires in cytomegalovirus infection. TCRdb re-derived calls from the reads in MiXCR, one entry per CDR3 protein. The sample lists 150,000 to 200,000 distinct CDR3 sequences, around an eighth occurring once. The source material was PBMCs. These receptors were taken from a human donor in good health (CMV status not recorded). Some clones in this sample may be carry-over from other donors' samples. Each CDR3 is given with its conserved first and last residue. D genes are given only for firm matches. Size tells how often a clone was seen (once, few, many) or the class of an expanded clone, and some rows leave it out.

abundance: few
v_gene: TRBV10-3
j_gene: TRBJ1-2
d_gene: .
CDR3aa: CAIPEGLGGYTF
CDR3nt: TGTGCCATCCCCGAGGGCCTCGGTGGCTACACCTTC

abundance: few
v_gene: TRBV28
j_gene: TRBJ1-5
d_gene: TRBD1
CDR3aa: CASSQPGQLNQPQHF
CDR3nt: TGTGCCAGCAGTCAGCCGGGACAGCTTAATCAGCCCCAGCATTTT

abundance: few
v_gene: TRBV6-2/TRBV6-3
j_gene: TRBJ2-7
d_gene: .
CDR3aa: CASSLPVAYEQYF
CDR3nt: TGTGCCAGCAGTCTCCCGGTGGCCTACGAGCAGTACTTC

abundance: few
v_gene: TRBV6-2/TRBV6-3
j_gene: TRBJ2-2
d_gene: TRBD2
CDR3aa: CASSLAGFGSGELFF
CDR3nt: TGTGCCAGCAGCTTAGCGGGATTCGGGTCCGGGGAGCTGTTTTTT

abundance: many
v_gene: TRBV7-2
j_gene: TRBJ1-1
d_gene: .
CDR3aa: CASSEQGRTEAFF
CDR3nt: TGTGCCAGCAGCGAGCAGGGGAGGACTGAAGCTTTCTTT

abundance: few
v_gene: TRBV2
j_gene: TRBJ1-5
d_gene: .
CDR3aa: CASSNREGNQPQHF
CDR3nt: TGTGCCAGCAGTAACAGGGAAGGCAATCAGCCCCAGCATTTT

abundance: many
v_gene: TRBV7-8
j_gene: TRBJ1-3
d_gene: .
CDR3aa: CASSLADTGNTIYF
CDR3nt: TGTGCCAGCAGCTTAGCCGACACTGGAAACACCATATATTTT

abundance: .
v_gene: TRBV24-1
j_gene: TRBJ2-5
d_gene: TRBD1
CDR3aa: CATSDPGQGRETQYF
CDR3nt: TGTGCCACCAGTGATCCGGGACAGGGTAGAGAGACCCAGTACTTC

abundance: many
v_gene: TRBV7-9
j_gene: TRBJ2-7
d_gene: TRBD1
CDR3aa: CASSSTGTGTYEQYF
CDR3nt: TGTGCCAGCAGCTCCACCGGGACAGGTACCTACGAGCAGTACTTC

abundance: .
v_gene: TRBV7-2
j_gene: TRBJ1-2
d_gene: .
CDR3aa: CASSPDKNYGYTF
CDR3nt: TGTGCCAGCAGCCCGGACAAGAACTATGGCTACACCTTC

abundance: many
v_gene: TRBV7-6
j_gene: TRBJ2-6
d_gene: TRBD1
CDR3aa: CASSFGQGRSGANVLTF
CDR3nt: TGTGCCAGCAGCTTCGGACAGGGGCGAAGTGGGGCCAACGTCCTGACTTTC

abundance: many
v_gene: TRBV7-2
j_gene: TRBJ2-2
d_gene: TRBD1
CDR3aa: CASSSGDRGKNTGELFF
CDR3nt: TGTGCCAGCAGCTCCGGGGACAGGGGAAAAAACACCGGGGAGCTGTTTTTT

abundance: many
v_gene: TRBV29-1
j_gene: TRBJ2-1
d_gene: TRBD2
CDR3aa: CSARGGSSYNEQFF
CDR3nt: TGCAGCGCTCGGGGCGGGAGCTCCTACAATGAGCAGTTCTTC

abundance: .
v_gene: TRBV20-1
j_gene: TRBJ1-2
d_gene: TRBD1
CDR3aa: CSARTPGQDPNYGYTF
CDR3nt: TGCAGTGCTAGGACCCCGGGACAGGACCCTAACTATGGCTACACCTTC

abundance: many
v_gene: TRBV7-2
j_gene: TRBJ1-5
d_gene: .
CDR3aa: CASSLVAQPQHF
CDR3nt: TGTGCCAGCAGCTTAGTGGCCCAGCCCCAGCATTTT

abundance: .
v_gene: TRBV20-1
j_gene: TRBJ2-3
d_gene: .
CDR3aa: CSAPRALGTDTQYF
CDR3nt: TGCAGTGCTCCGAGGGCCCTCGGCACAGATACGCAGTATTTT

abundance: few
v_gene: TRBV20-1
j_gene: TRBJ1-3
d_gene: .
CDR3aa: CSARGGSAGNTIYF
CDR3nt: TGCAGTGCTAGAGGGGGCTCGGCTGGAAACACCATATATTTT

abundance: many
v_gene: TRBV6-1
j_gene: TRBJ2-5
d_gene: .
CDR3aa: CAQKADGKETQYF
CDR3nt: TGTGCTCAGAAGGCGGACGGCAAAGAGACCCAGTACTTC

abundance: few
v_gene: TRBV20-1
j_gene: TRBJ2-2
d_gene: TRBD2
CDR3aa: CSARDQGTRSTGELFF
CDR3nt: TGCAGTGCTAGAGATCAGGGGACTAGGAGCACCGGGGAGCTGTTTTTT

abundance: many
v_gene: TRBV28
j_gene: TRBJ2-7
d_gene: .
CDR3aa: CASTTSYEQYF
CDR3nt: TGTGCCAGCACCACGTCTTACGAGCAGTACTTC

abundance: .
v_gene: TRBV4-3
j_gene: TRBJ2-7
d_gene: .
CDR3aa: CASSQDPVLGQEQYF
CDR3nt: TGCGCCAGCAGCCAAGATCCTGTTCTCGGACAGGAGCAGTACTTC

abundance: many
v_gene: TRBV6-5
j_gene: TRBJ2-6
d_gene: .
CDR3aa: CASSYSGSGANVLTF
CDR3nt: TGTGCCAGCAGTTACAGCGGCTCTGGGGCCAACGTCCTGACTTTC

abundance: many
v_gene: TRBV7-3
j_gene: TRBJ2-1
d_gene: .
CDR3aa: CASSLRGYNEQFF
CDR3nt: TGTGCCAGCAGCTTACGAGGGTACAATGAGCAGTTCTTC

abundance: .
v_gene: TRBV30
j_gene: TRBJ1-1
d_gene: TRBD1
CDR3aa: CAWNRGTEAFF
CDR3nt: TGTGCCTGGAACAGGGGGACTGAAGCTTTCTTT